These T cell receptor beta chains were read from a single sample in a study of blood T cells in healthy people across ages. One entry per CDR3 protein, called by TCRdb with MiXCR from the 5' RACE reads. The sample lists 850,000 to 1,300,000 distinct CDR3 sequences, 45% occurring once. The sequenced sample consisted of blood. These TCRs come from an older woman in good health. The CDR3 runs from the conserved cysteine through the conserved F or W. D genes are given only for firm matches. Only some rows state a clone size, as once, few, many or a class for expanded clones.

d_call,clone_size,v_call,j_call,cdr3_nt,cdr3_aa
TRBD1,once,TRBV6-1,TRBJ1-1,TGTGCCAGCAGGGAACGGGGACAGGGCGACACTGGAGCTTTCTTT,CASRERGQGDTGAFF
-,many,TRBV4-1,TRBJ2-7,TGCGCCAGCAGCCAACTAGGCGTGGGCCAATCCTACGAGCAGTACTTC,CASSQLGVGQSYEQYF
-,-,TRBV3-1,TRBJ2-2,TGTGCCAGCAGCCAAGATGGGGGGACGGGGGAGCTGTTTTTT,CASSQDGGTGELFF
TRBD1,-,TRBV25-1,TRBJ2-7,TGTGCCAGCAGTAAGACAGGGTTCTACGAGCAGTACTTC,CASSKTGFYEQYF
-,-,TRBV28,TRBJ1-2,TGTGCCAGCGAAGATGCCGTCGGCTATGGCTACACCTTC,CASEDAVGYGYTF
-,few,TRBV24-1,TRBJ2-5,TGTGCCACCAGTGACGGGGAGGCCCAGTACTTC,CATSDGEAQYF
-,-,TRBV7-2,TRBJ1-2,TGTACCAGCACCAGCCCCGGAAACTATGGCTACACCTTC,CTSTSPGNYGYTF
TRBD1,-,TRBV20-1,TRBJ2-1,TGCAGTGCCAGCCCGGCCACAGGGGTAATCCAAGAGACCCAGTTCTTC,CSASPATGVIQETQFF
-,-,TRBV6-5,TRBJ2-3,TGTGCCAGCAGCATTACAGGGTTTCGGACAGATACGCAGTATTTT,CASSITGFRTDTQYF
-,few,TRBV10-3,TRBJ1-2,TGTGCCATCAGTGAGGGTGAAAACTATGGCTACACCTTC,CAISEGENYGYTF
-,-,TRBV10-3,TRBJ1-1,TGTGCCATCAGCCCGGGGGGGACTGAAGCTTTCTTT,CAISPGGTEAFF
TRBD1,-,TRBV9,TRBJ2-5,TGTGCCAGCAGCGTAGGGGGCCTGGACAGGGGGCTCGAGACCCAGTACTTC,CASSVGGLDRGLETQYF
-,-,TRBV5-1,TRBJ2-7,TGCGCCAGCAGCTTGGTTTTTAGCGGTTCCTACGAGCAGTACTTC,CASSLVFSGSYEQYF
-,-,TRBV7-9,TRBJ2-3,TGTGCCAGCAGCCACCTACTAGCCGATACGCAGTATTTT,CASSHLLADTQYF
-,few,TRBV5-6,TRBJ2-2,TGTGCCAGCAGCTTGATTGGAATGAACACCGGGGAGCTGTTTTTT,CASSLIGMNTGELFF
TRBD2,few,TRBV13,TRBJ2-7,TGTGCCAGCAGCTTAGGCCTAATGCTAGCGGGAGGGAGCTACGAGCAGTACTTC,CASSLGLMLAGGSYEQYF
-,-,TRBV6-6,TRBJ2-7,TGTGCCAGCAACGCCCGGGGAAGCTCCTACGAGCAGTACTTC,CASNARGSSYEQYF
-,few,TRBV6-6,TRBJ2-7,TGTGCCAGCAGCTCCGAACTTAAACGCTACGAGCAGTACTTC,CASSSELKRYEQYF
TRBD2,-,TRBV5-1,TRBJ2-5,TGCGCCAGCAGCGCGGGGGGTGCAGGGACCATGGAGACCCAGTACTTC,CASSAGGAGTMETQYF
-,-,TRBV20-1,TRBJ2-1,TGCAGTGCTAAGGTCGCTAGCAGTGGTGAGCAGTTCTTC,CSAKVASSGEQFF
-,-,TRBV7-2,TRBJ2-5,TGTGCCAGCAGTCCCCACGGGGGCAGGGGGTTCGCAGAGACCCAGTACTTC,CASSPHGGRGFAETQYF
TRBD1,-,TRBV6-5,TRBJ2-7,TGTGCCAGCAGTTCGCCGGGACAGGGGCACTACGAGCAGTACTTC,CASSSPGQGHYEQYF
-,many,TRBV2,TRBJ2-3,TGTGCCAGCAGTGAAGCGGCCCGCACAGATACGCAGTATTTT,CASSEAARTDTQYF
-,once,TRBV7-9,TRBJ2-2,TGTGCCAGCAGCGCAATCGCAATCATCGGGGAGCTGTTTTTT,CASSAIAIIGELFF
TRBD2,few,TRBV5-6,TRBJ2-7,TGTGCCAGCAGCCAGGGTGCGGGAGTTGTTGAGCAGTACTTC,CASSQGAGVVEQYF
-,-,TRBV5-4,TRBJ1-6,TGTGCGAGCAGCTGGGGTAATAATTCACCCCTCCACTTT,CASSWGNNSPLHF
-,-,TRBV6-1,TRBJ1-2,TGTGCCAGTCAGACAAGAAACTATGGCTACACCTTC,CASQTRNYGYTF
-,-,TRBV12-3/TRBV12-4,TRBJ2-1,TGTGCCAGCAGTCCTAAGGGACTCCGCTCCTACAATGAGCAGTTCTTC,CASSPKGLRSYNEQFF
TRBD2,many,TRBV3-1,TRBJ2-4,TGTGCCAGCAGCCCCTCACTAGCGGACGCCAAAAACATTCAGTACTTC,CASSPSLADAKNIQYF
-,once,TRBV28,TRBJ2-7,TGTGCCAGCCCCCGACCGGGGCTCTACAATGAGCAGTACTTC,CASPRPGLYNEQYF
-,-,TRBV14,TRBJ1-2,TGTGCCAGCAGCCAAGAAGGCAGGGATCGTTTTAGCTATGGCTACACCTTC,CASSQEGRDRFSYGYTF
-,-,TRBV9,TRBJ2-1,TGTGCCAGCAGCATTGAAGCCCTTCCGGGAAATGAGCAGTTCTTC,CASSIEALPGNEQFF
TRBD2,few,TRBV7-8,TRBJ2-1,TGTGCCAGCAGCTTACGGCAGGGACGGGCGGGAGGTGACTACAATGAGCAGTTCTTC,CASSLRQGRAGGDYNEQFF
-,many,TRBV10-3,TRBJ2-5,TGTGCCATCAGTGTTTCCTCGGGCTCGGAGACCCAGTACTTC,CAISVSSGSETQYF
-,-,TRBV27,TRBJ1-2,TGTGCCAGCCGCACGGGGAAAGTTGACTATGGCTACACCTTC,CASRTGKVDYGYTF
TRBD1,few,TRBV11-2,TRBJ2-7,TGTGCCAGCAGTCCCCGGGACAGGCTAACCTACGAGCAGTACTTC,CASSPRDRLTYEQYF
-,-,TRBV12-3/TRBV12-4,TRBJ1-2,TGTGCCAGCAGTTTAAACCCTTCAGACTACTATGGCTACACCTTC,CASSLNPSDYYGYTF
-,few,TRBV29-1,TRBJ2-2,TGCAGCGTTGGTAGGGTTCACGGGGAGCTGTTTTTT,CSVGRVHGELFF